Below are 27 T cell receptor beta chains sequenced from a single sample in a study of T cells in Graves' hyperthyroidism and ophthalmopathy. Authors of the study amplified TCR beta CDR3 regions from RNA transcripts. First-round RT-PCR of the TCR CDR3 relied on the HTBI primer set. TCRdb ran MiXCR on the multiplex PCR reads and lists one entry per CDR3 protein. The table lists under 800,000 distinct CDR3 sequences, around 13% of them singletons, with about a tenth in the top ten. The sample was blood. These receptors originate from a woman aged 18-29 years with Graves' hyperthyroidism.

The J gene is TRBJ2-7, the V gene TRBV19, with 9 bases aligning to TRBD1. J lost 3 bases, V lost 10 bases, and 10 bases had no gene match. The CDR3 spans 14 residues. In germline, CDR1 is LNHDA, CDR2 SQIVND (reference sequence). The CDR3 coding sequence is TGTGCCACCCAACAGGGGGCTGGGGTCTACGAGCAGTACTTC. Encoded protein: CATQQGAGVYEQYF.

The table lists this clonotype with many counts. The rearrangement links TRBV7-2 to TRBJ2-4; maybe TRBD2 (5 bases). The CDR3 has 19 amino acids. The V end was cut by 4 bases, the J end by 2 bases, with 24 bases between. The germline V gene has CDR1 SGHTA and CDR2 FQGNSA. CDR3 region: CASSSPPKTTPSPKNIQYF. CDR3 bases: TGTGCCAGCAGCTCCCCTCCCAAGACTACTCCGTCACCCAAAAACATTCAGTACTTC.

The table lists this clonotype with many counts. The genes are TRBV7-6 and TRBJ2-7; 9 nucleotides match TRBD2. This CDR3 comprises 15 residues. V lost 5 bases to trimming and J lost 3 bases; unmatched junction nucleotides: 8. Germline V lookup: CDR1 SGHVS, CDR2 FNYEAQ. CDR3 loop: CASSRLSGGFYEQYF. Written as DNA, the CDR3 is TGTGCCAGCAGCCGACTTAGCGGGGGTTTCTACGAGCAGTACTTC.

This clonotype was observed a few times. The chain couples TRBV20-1 to TRBJ2-4; 11 bases match TRBD1. The CDR3 consists of 11 residues. Germline V gene lookup returns CDR1 DFQATT and CDR2 SNEGSKA (reference sequence). Trimming removed 3 bases from V and 15 bases from J; junction bases left unmatched: 4. The CDR3 loop is CSARGQGEWYF. The CDR3 coding sequence is TGCAGTGCTAGGGGACAGGGGGAGTGGTACTTC.

This clonotype was seen repeatedly, ten times or more. J is TRBJ2-7 and V is TRBV28, with 12 bases fitting TRBD1. J gave up 7 bases and V 5 bases, and 3 bases lay outside the gene matches. The CDR3 spans 13 residues. Germline V gene data show CDR1 as MDHEN and CDR2 as SYDVKM. The CDR3 nucleotides are TGTGCCAGCAGTCGGGACAGGGGGCGAGAGCAGTACTTC. Amino acid sequence: CASSRDRGREQYF.

In this sample, this clonotype turned up a few times. The chain joins TRBV11-3 to TRBJ2-7; TRBD1 matches at 8 bases. Unmatched junction bases numbered 5, after V lost 4 bases and J lost 0 bases. The CDR3 extends over 15 amino acids. Per germline, CDR1 SGHNT and CDR2 YENEEA. The CDR3 region is CASSSGGKNSYEQYF. The CDR3 nucleotides are TGTGCCAGCAGCTCAGGGGGCAAAAACTCCTACGAGCAGTACTTC. Looking up the rest from reference TRBV11-3 and TRBJ2-7 gives the full variable domain: EAGVVQSPRYKIIEKKQPVAFWCNPISGHNTLYWYLQNLGQGPELLIRYENEEAVDDSQLPKDRFSAERLKGVDSTLKIQPAELGDSAVYLCASSSGGKNSYEQYFGPGTRLTVT.

This clonotype was counted many times. V and J are TRBV5-1 and TRBJ2-2; D remains unclear. Trimming stripped 1 base from V and 5 bases from J, with 6 bases between. The CDR3 is 13 amino acids. CDR1 and CDR2 (germline): SGHRS, YFSETQ. CDR3: CASSLWRTGELFF. The CDR3 region has the DNA TGCGCCAGCAGCTTGTGGCGAACCGGGGAGCTGTTTTTT.

This clonotype appeared many times. The rearrangement uses TRBV18 and TRBJ2-3, with 10 positions matching TRBD2. CDR1 KGHSH and CDR2 LQKENI come from the germline V gene. CDR3 length: 18 residues. V dropped 4 bases and J dropped 4; count of bases not matched to a gene: 14. The CDR3 here is CASSLTSLAGRTPDTQYF. The DNA of the CDR3 is TGTGCCAGCTCACTGACATCACTAGCGGGAAGGACTCCAGATACGCAGTATTTT.

The chain employs TRBV6-2 or TRBV6-3 and TRBJ1-1, with TRBD1 identical over 8 bases. V trimming: 4 bases; J trimming: 0 bases; junction bases outside the gene matches: 4. CDR3 length: 15 residues. Per the germline V gene, CDR1 is MNHEY and CDR2 is SVGEGT. The CDR3 loop is CASSSRTGLNTEAFF. CDR3 sequence (DNA): TGTGCCAGCAGTTCGAGGACAGGGTTGAACACTGAAGCTTTCTTT.

This clonotype was observed many times. The chain uses TRBV2 and TRBJ2-7; D is perhaps TRBD2 (5 bases). This CDR3 contains 13 residues. The V gene lost 3 bases and the J gene lost 4 bases, with 10 bases spanning the gap. CDR1 and CDR2 from the germline V gene are SNHLY and FYNNEI. DNA of the CDR3: TGTGCCAGCAGTGATGGACGAGGGTACGAGCAGTACTTC. Encoded protein: CASSDGRGYEQYF.

A few counts support this clonotype. This sequence joins TRBV6-1 and TRBJ2-6; D gene ambiguous. V was shortened by 6 bases and J by 0 bases, with 9 bases between the two germline ends. This CDR3 has 15 amino acids. Looked up from germline, CDR1 is MNHNS and CDR2 is SASEGT. The CDR3 is CASSTKSSGANVLTF. DNA for the CDR3: TGTGCCAGCAGCACCAAAAGCTCTGGGGCCAACGTCCTGACTTTC.

The chain joins TRBV7-2 to TRBJ2-7; unclear D gene. CDR3 length: 13 residues. The germline V and J ends were trimmed by 3 bases and 3 bases, with 9 bases remaining between them. In germline, CDR1 is SGHTA, CDR2 FQGNSA. The CDR3 DNA sequence: TGTGCCAGCAGCTTGGTAGACCACTACGAGCAGTACTTC. Protein: CASSLVDHYEQYF.

In its sample, this clonotype was seen a few times. The CDR3 loop reads CATELPSGRVGTQYF. DNA of the CDR3: TGTGCCACCGAACTTCCTAGCGGGAGGGTCGGTACGCAGTATTTT. The chain joins TRBV6-1 to TRBJ2-3; 12 nucleotides align to TRBD2. CDR3 length: 15 amino acids. In germline, CDR1 is MNHNS, CDR2 SASEGT. The V and J ends lost 10 bases and 8 bases, in that order; junction bases with no gene match: 13.

This clonotype showed up just a few times. The chain has TRBV7-2 and TRBJ2-1, with D perhaps assigned TRBD1 or TRBD2 (6 bases each). Deletions cut 5 bases from V and 7 bases from J, with 15 bases between. This CDR3 contains 14 residues. Germline V gene data show CDR1 as SGHTA and CDR2 as FQGNSA. The CDR3 here is CASSLGGGKNEQFF. CDR3 DNA sequence: TGTGCCAGCAGCCTGGGGGGCGGTAAGAATGAGCAGTTCTTC.

This clonotype came up a few times. The rearrangement uses TRBV11-2 and TRBJ2-6; tentatively, D is TRBD2 (5 bases). The CDR3 sequence is 15 residues long. Germline lookup yields CDR1 SGHAT and CDR2 FQNNGV. The ends were cut back, 2 bases at V and 2 bases at J, with 7 bases in the middle. The CDR3 sequence is CASSLWTAGANVLTF. The CDR3, as DNA: TGTGCCAGCAGCTTATGGACTGCTGGGGCCAACGTCCTGACTTTC.

This clonotype showed up many times. CDR3 in amino acids: CASSYASRNTEAFF. Here the CDR3 DNA reads TGTGCCAGCAGTTACGCCAGCCGAAACACTGAAGCTTTCTTT. The V and J genes are TRBV6-2 or TRBV6-3 and TRBJ1-1; D call uncertain. The CDR3 is 14 amino acids. The V and J ends lost 2 bases and 2 bases respectively, with 9 bases between them. Looked up from germline, CDR1 is MNHEY and CDR2 is SVGEGT.

This clonotype occurred a few times. The chain employs TRBV7-9 and TRBJ2-7; D possibly matches TRBD1 or TRBD2 (5 bases each). Trimming shortened V by 3 bases and J by 4 bases, and 13 bases separated the two germline ends. The CDR3 is made up of 14 amino acids. Germline V CDR1 and CDR2: SEHNR, FQNEAQ (reference sequence). As DNA, the CDR3 is TGTGCCAGCAGCTTGGGGGACGGGCAGTACGAGCAGTACTTC. Amino acids: CASSLGDGQYEQYF.

This clonotype was found many times. The chain employs TRBV7-2 and TRBJ2-5; D remains unclear. The V gene's germline CDR1 is SGHTA and CDR2 FQGNSA. The V end lost 1 base, the J end lost 5 bases, and 8 bases lay between the germline ends. This CDR3 is built from 13 residues. In DNA, the CDR3 is TGTGCCAGCAGCTTAGGCCCTACGGAGACCCAGTACTTC. It translates to CASSLGPTETQYF.

The chain has TRBV11-2 and TRBJ2-1; 7 bases map to TRBD2. J lost 4 bases, V lost 7 bases, and 4 bases had no gene match. CDR1 is SGHAT, CDR2 FQNNGV, per germline. CDR3 length equals 13 residues. CDR3: CASKTSEYNEQFF. As DNA, the CDR3 is TGTGCCAGCAAAACTAGCGAGTACAATGAGCAGTTCTTC.

The sample holds many counts of this clonotype. The V and J genes are TRBV2 and TRBJ2-7; TRBD2 aligns across 10 bases. The germline CDR1 and CDR2 sequences are SNHLY and FYNNEI. Trimming took 10 bases from V and 6 from J; bases not matched to a gene: 18. The CDR3 covers 16 residues. For the CDR3, the DNA is TGTGCCACCAATAAGTTCCCTAGCGGGAGCGGTCGCGAGCAGTACTTC. Translation gives CATNKFPSGSGREQYF. Complete variable domain (other parts from reference TRBV2 and TRBJ2-7): EPEVTQTPSHQVTQMGQEVILRCVPISNHLYFYWYRQILGQKVEFLVSFYNNEISEKSEIFDDQFSVERPDGSNFTLKIRSTKLEDSAMYFCATNKFPSGSGREQYFGPGTRLTVT.

This chain uses TRBV2 with TRBJ2-7, with D maybe TRBD2 (5 bases). This CDR3 spans 14 amino acids. CDR1 SNHLY and CDR2 FYNNEI come from the germline V gene. V lost 7 bases and J lost 3, with 16 bases in between. The CDR3 nucleotides read TGTGCCAGCACCCCTAAGAGGGTACACTACGAGCAGTACTTC. Its translation: CASTPKRVHYEQYF.

This clonotype was detected many times. V gene TRBV28 combines with J gene TRBJ2-6; D is undetermined. Germline loops: CDR1 MDHEN, CDR2 SYDVKM. The CDR3 has 17 amino acids. V was clipped by 0 bases and J by 0 bases, with 9 bases between them. The CDR3 reads CASSLWAGFSGANVLTF. For the CDR3, the DNA is TGTGCCAGCAGTTTATGGGCCGGGTTCTCTGGGGCCAACGTCCTGACTTTC. Together with reference TRBV28 and TRBJ2-6, the CDR3 gives the full variable domain: DVKVTQSSRYLVKRTGEKVFLECVQDMDHENMFWYRQDPGLGLRLIYFSYDVKMKEKGDIPEGYSVSREKKERFSLILESASTNQTSMYLCASSLWAGFSGANVLTFGAGSRLTVL.

This clonotype was recorded many times. The chain recombines TRBV2 with TRBJ2-1; TRBD2 matches at 9 bases. The CDR3 has 16 amino acids. Germline CDR1 and CDR2: SNHLY and FYNNEI. V gave up 6 bases and J gave up 7 bases; unmatched junction bases: 13. The CDR3 sequence is CASRGGGAGGLNEQFF. The CDR3 region has the DNA TGTGCCAGCAGGGGGGGGGGCGCGGGAGGGTTGAATGAGCAGTTCTTC. Using reference TRBV2 and TRBJ2-1 for the parts outside the CDR3, the full variable domain is EPEVTQTPSHQVTQMGQEVILRCVPISNHLYFYWYRQILGQKVEFLVSFYNNEISEKSEIFDDQFSVERPDGSNFTLKIRSTKLEDSAMYFCASRGGGAGGLNEQFFGPGTRLTVL.

The chain combines TRBV7-2 with TRBJ1-2, with 8 bases fitting TRBD1. The CDR3 spans 13 residues. V was clipped by 4 bases and J by 8 bases; unmatched bases: 6. Per germline, CDR1 SGHTA and CDR2 FQGNSA. The DNA for the CDR3 is TGTGCCAGCAGCTCGCCCTCAGGGGGCGGCTACACCTTC. Its translation: CASSSPSGGGYTF.

This clonotype was seen only a few times. One end of the junction varies from germline; a read error may be responsible. The DNA for the CDR3 is TGTGCCAGCAGTTCCGACGAACTAGCGGGAGTAGCCTATAATGAGCAGTTCTTC. It translates to CASSSDELAGVAYNEQFF. This chain joins TRBV27 and TRBJ2-1; 11 bases line up with TRBD2. The CDR3 is 18 residues long. Germline lookup yields CDR1 MNHEY and CDR2 SMNVEV (reference sequence).

This clonotype occurred a few times. The gene calls are TRBV19 and TRBJ2-1, with 8 bases lining up with TRBD2. Germline CDR1 is LNHDA and CDR2 is SQIVND (reference sequence). The CDR3 sequence is 16 residues long. With V trimmed by 8 bases and J by 6 bases, 15 bases remained unmatched. DNA for the CDR3: TGTGCCAGTGGTCGGGGATCGGGACTAGTACTCAATGAGCAGTTCTTC. Its translation is CASGRGSGLVLNEQFF.

This clonotype occurred many times. V and J are TRBV28 and TRBJ1-2; D is unresolved. The CDR3 totals 13 residues. V was clipped by 7 bases and J by 4 bases, with 13 bases between them. Germline loops: CDR1 MDHEN, CDR2 SYDVKM. In nucleotides, the CDR3 is TGTGCCAGCACTCTCGGACTGATCTATGGCTACACCTTC. Residues: CASTLGLIYGYTF.